This TCR beta chain stems from a study of Graves' ophthalmopathy and Graves' hyperthyroidism. CDR1 SNHLY and CDR2 FYNNEI come from the germline V gene. There are 9 residues in the CDR3. Trimming left V 3 bases short and J 12 bases short, with 5 bases between. In its sample, this clonotype was seen once. The authors amplified TCR beta CDR3 regions, and they did so from RNA transcripts for repertoire sequencing. Second-round multiplex PCR followed a first-round RT-PCR using HTBI primers. From the multiplex PCR reads, TCRdb called clonotypes with MiXCR, one entry per CDR3 protein. The repertoire has 660,000 or so distinct CDR3 sequences, over 40% of them found once; the top ten carry under 3.5%.

The TCR comes from an adult man with Graves' ophthalmopathy. The sequenced sample consisted of peripheral blood. The V and J genes are TRBV2 and TRBJ1-2; no reliable D call. CDR3 DNA sequence: TGTGCCAGCAGTGACTCGAACACCTTC. Its translation is CASSDSNTF.